This paragraph reports one TCR beta chain. In the source study's methods: Scientists estimated how many nucleated cells there were by amplifying reference gene primers. Using immunoSEQ multiplex PCR, the repertoire was profiled, and TCRdb retains in-frame clones only, with some absent. Clone size and V and J calls were adopted from that table, with D and trimming inferred from the DNA. The sample holds approximately 150,000 clones; 80% are singletons and the top ten take 4.5% to 7.5%. The trim removed 4 bases at V and 0 bases at J, leaving 4 bases unmatched. Germline CDR1 reads SGHRS; CDR2 reads YFSETQ. This CDR3 is built from 16 residues. The entry originates in a study of blood T cell repertoires in COVID-19. Study information: There were acute and convalescent COVID-19 samples, and they came from the United States, Italy and Spain. Sources were T cells, B-cell-depleted T cells, or PBMCs; the material itself was cDNA or gDNA.

The chain has TRBV5-1 and TRBJ2-6, with 7 bases lining up with TRBD1. Sequencing was performed on PBMCs or T cells enriched from blood (not recorded which). This TCR derives from a man in his forties who had recovered from COVID-19. CDR3 amino acids: CASSVYRGSGANVLTF. CDR3 bases: TGCGCCAGCAGCGTATACAGGGGCTCTGGGGCCAACGTCCTGACTTTC. The full variable domain, completed using reference TRBV5-1 and TRBJ2-6, is KAGVTQTPRYLIKTRGQQVTLSCSPISGHRSVSWYQQTPGQGLQFLFEYFSETQRNKGNFPGRFSGRQFSNSRSEMNVSTLELGDSALYLCASSVYRGSGANVLTFGAGSRLTVL.